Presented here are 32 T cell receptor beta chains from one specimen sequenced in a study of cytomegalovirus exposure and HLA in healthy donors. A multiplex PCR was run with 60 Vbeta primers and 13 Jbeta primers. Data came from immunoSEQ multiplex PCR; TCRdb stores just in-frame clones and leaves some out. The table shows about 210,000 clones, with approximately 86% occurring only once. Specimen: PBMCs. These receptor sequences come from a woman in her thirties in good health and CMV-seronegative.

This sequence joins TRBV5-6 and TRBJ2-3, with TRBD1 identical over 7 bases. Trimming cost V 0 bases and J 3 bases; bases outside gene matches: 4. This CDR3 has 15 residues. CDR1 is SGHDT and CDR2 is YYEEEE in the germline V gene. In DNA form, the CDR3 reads TGTGCCAGCAGCTTGGAGGGGGCCTTGACAGATACGCAGTATTTT. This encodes CASSLEGALTDTQYF.

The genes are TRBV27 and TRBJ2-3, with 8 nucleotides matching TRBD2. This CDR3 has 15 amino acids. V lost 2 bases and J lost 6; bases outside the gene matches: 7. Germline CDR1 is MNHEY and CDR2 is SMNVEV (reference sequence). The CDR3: CASSLGRLAGDTQYF. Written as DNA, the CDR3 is TGTGCCAGCAGTTTAGGACGTCTAGCGGGTGATACGCAGTATTTT.

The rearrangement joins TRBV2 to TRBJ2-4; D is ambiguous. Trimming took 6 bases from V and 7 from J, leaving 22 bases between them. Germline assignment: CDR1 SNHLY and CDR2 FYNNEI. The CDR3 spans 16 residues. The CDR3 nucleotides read TGTGCCAGCAGGGTGACATTAACGTCCTATACCAACATTCAGTACTTC. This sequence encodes CASRVTLTSYTNIQYF.

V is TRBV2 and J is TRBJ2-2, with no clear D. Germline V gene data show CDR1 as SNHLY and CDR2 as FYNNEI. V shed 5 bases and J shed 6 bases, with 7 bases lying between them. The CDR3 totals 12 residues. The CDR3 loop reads CASSFQSGELFF. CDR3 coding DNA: TGTGCCAGCAGTTTCCAATCCGGGGAGCTGTTTTTT.

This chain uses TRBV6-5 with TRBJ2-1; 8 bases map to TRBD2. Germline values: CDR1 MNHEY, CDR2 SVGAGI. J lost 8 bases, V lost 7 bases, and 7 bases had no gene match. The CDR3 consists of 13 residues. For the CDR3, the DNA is TGTGCCAGCACCACGGGACTAGACTATGAGCAGTTCTTC. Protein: CASTTGLDYEQFF.

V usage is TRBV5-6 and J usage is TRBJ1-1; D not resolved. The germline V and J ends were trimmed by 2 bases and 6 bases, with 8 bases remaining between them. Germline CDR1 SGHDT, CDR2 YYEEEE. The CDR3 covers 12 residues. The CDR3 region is CASSFRRAEAFF. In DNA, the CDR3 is TGTGCCAGCAGCTTCCGTCGCGCTGAAGCTTTCTTT.

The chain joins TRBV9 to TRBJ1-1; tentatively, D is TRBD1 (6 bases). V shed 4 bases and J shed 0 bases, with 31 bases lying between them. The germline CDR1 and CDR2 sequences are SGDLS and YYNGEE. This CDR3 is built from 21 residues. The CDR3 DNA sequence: TGTGCCAGCAGCACCCAAGGACAGAAGCTACCGCCAAGAACTTTGAACACTGAAGCTTTCTTT. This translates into CASSTQGQKLPPRTLNTEAFF. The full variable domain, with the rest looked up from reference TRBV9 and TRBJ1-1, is DSGVTQTPKHLITATGQRVTLRCSPRSGDLSVYWYQQSLDQGLQFLIQYYNGEERAKGNILERFSAQQFPDLHSELNLSSLELGDSALYFCASSTQGQKLPPRTLNTEAFFGQGTRLTVV.

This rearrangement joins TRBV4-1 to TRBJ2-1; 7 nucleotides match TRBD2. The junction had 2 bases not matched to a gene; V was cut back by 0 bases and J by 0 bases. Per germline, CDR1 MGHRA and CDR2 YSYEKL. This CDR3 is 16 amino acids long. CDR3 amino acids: CASSQDQRDSYNEQFF. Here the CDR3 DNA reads TGCGCCAGCAGCCAAGATCAGCGGGACTCCTACAATGAGCAGTTCTTC.

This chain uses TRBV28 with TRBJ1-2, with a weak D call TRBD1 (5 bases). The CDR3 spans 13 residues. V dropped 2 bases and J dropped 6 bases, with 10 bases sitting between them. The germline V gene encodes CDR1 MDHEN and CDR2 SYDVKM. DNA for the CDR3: TGTGCCAGCAGTTTACCAGGGAAGGATGGCTACACCTTC. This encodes CASSLPGKDGYTF.

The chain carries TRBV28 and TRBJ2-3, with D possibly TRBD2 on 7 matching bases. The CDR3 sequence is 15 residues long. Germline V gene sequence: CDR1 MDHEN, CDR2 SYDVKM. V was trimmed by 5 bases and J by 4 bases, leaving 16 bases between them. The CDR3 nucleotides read TGTGCCAGCAGTCGGGGGGCCGGAGGCGCAGATACGCAGTATTTT. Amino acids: CASSRGAGGADTQYF.

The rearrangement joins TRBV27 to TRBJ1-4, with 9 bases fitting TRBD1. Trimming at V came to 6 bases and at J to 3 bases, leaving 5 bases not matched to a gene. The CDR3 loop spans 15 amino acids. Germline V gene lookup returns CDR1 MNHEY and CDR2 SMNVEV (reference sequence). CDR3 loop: CASSSTGGPNEKLFF. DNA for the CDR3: TGTGCCAGCAGCTCTACAGGGGGCCCTAATGAAAAACTGTTTTTT. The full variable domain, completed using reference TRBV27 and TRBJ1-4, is EAQVTQNPRYLITVTGKKLTVTCSQNMNHEYMSWYRQDPGLGLRQIYYSMNVEVTDKGDVPEGYKVSRKEKRNFPLILESPSPNQTSLYFCASSSTGGPNEKLFFGSGTQLSVL.

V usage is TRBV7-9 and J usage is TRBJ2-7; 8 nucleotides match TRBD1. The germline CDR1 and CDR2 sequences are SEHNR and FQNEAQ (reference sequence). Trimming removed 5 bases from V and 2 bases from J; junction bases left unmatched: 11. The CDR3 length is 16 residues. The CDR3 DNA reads TGTGCCAGCAGCCCCCCAGCCGGGACAGGTCCCTACGAGCAGTACTTC. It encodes CASSPPAGTGPYEQYF.

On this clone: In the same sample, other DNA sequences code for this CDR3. CDR3 coding DNA: TGCGCCAGCAGCTTGGACAGTCAAGAGACCCAGTACTTC. Its protein product is CASSLDSQETQYF. This chain links TRBV5-1 with TRBJ2-5; no definite D call. The CDR3 contains 13 residues. The ends were cut back, 0 bases at V and 2 bases at J, with 5 bases in the middle. Germline V lookup: CDR1 SGHRS, CDR2 YFSETQ.

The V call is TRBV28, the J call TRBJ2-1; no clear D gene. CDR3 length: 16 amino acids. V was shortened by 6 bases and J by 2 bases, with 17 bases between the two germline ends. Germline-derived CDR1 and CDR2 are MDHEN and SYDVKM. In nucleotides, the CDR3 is TGTGCCAGCAGACCTGAGAAGCCCATCACCTACAATGAGCAGTTCTTC. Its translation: CASRPEKPITYNEQFF.

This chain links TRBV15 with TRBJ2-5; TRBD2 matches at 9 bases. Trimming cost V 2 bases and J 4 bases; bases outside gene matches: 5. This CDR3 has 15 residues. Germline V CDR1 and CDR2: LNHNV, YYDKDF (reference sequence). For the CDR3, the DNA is TGTGCCACCAGCAGACTCTTAGCGGGGGCAGAGACCCAGTACTTC. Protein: CATSRLLAGAETQYF.

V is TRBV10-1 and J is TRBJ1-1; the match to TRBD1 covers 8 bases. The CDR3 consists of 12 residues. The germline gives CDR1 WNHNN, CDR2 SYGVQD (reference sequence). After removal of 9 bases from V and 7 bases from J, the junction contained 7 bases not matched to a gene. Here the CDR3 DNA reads TGCGCCAGTCCCGGACAGGGCCATGAAGCTTTCTTT. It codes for CASPGQGHEAFF.

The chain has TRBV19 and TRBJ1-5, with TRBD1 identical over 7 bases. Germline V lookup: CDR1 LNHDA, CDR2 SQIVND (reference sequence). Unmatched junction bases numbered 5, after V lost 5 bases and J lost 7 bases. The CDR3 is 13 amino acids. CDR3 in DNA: TGTGCCAGTAGTCAGGACAGGAACCAGCCCCAGCATTTT. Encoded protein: CASSQDRNQPQHF.

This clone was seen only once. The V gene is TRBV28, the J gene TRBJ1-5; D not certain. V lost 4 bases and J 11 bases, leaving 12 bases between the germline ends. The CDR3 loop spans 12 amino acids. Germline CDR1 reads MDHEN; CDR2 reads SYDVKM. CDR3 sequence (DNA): TGTGCCAGCAGTTCCTTCGGGTTCGCCCAGCATTTT. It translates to CASSSFGFAQHF.

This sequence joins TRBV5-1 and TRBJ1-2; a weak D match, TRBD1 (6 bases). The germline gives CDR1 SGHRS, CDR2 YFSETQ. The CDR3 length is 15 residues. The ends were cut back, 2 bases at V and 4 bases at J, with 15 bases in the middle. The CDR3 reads CASSFGGGEGYGYTF. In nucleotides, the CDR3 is TGCGCCAGCAGCTTTGGCGGGGGCGAAGGCTATGGCTACACCTTC.

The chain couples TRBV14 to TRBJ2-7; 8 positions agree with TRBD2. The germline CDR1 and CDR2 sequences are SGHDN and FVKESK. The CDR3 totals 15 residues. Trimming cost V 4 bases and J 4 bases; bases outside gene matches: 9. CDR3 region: CASSRDASGQYEQYF. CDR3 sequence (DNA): TGTGCCAGCAGCCGGGATGCTAGCGGGCAATACGAGCAGTACTTC. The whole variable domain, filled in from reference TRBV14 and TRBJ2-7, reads EAGVTQFPSHSVIEKGQTVTLRCDPISGHDNLYWYRRVMGKEIKFLLHFVKESKQDESGMPNNRFLAERTGGTYSTLKVQPAELEDSGVYFCASSRDASGQYEQYFGPGTRLTVT.

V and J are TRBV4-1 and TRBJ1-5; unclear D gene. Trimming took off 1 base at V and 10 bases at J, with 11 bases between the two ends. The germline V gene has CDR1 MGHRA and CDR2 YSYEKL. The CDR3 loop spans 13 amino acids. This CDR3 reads CASSQGGVGPQHF. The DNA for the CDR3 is TGCGCCAGCAGCCAAGGCGGGGTCGGACCCCAGCATTTT.

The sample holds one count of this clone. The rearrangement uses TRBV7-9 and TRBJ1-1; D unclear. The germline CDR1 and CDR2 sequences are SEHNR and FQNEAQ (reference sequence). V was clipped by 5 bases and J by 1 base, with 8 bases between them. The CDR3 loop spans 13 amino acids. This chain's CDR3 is CASSQQPNTEAFF. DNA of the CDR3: TGTGCCAGCAGCCAACAACCGAACACTGAAGCTTTCTTT.

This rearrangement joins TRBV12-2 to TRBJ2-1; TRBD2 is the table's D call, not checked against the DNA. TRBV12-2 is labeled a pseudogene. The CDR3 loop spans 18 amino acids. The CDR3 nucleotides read TGTGCAAGTCGCTTAGGACGAGGGCAGTCGAGCTCCTACAATGAGCAGTTCTTC. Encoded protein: CASRLGRGQSSSYNEQFF.

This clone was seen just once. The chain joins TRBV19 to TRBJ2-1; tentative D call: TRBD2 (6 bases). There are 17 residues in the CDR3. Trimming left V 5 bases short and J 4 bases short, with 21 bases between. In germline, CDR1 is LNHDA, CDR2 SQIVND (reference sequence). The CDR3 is CASSWASDQPTYNEQFF. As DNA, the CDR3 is TGTGCCAGTAGTTGGGCTAGCGACCAACCTACATACAATGAGCAGTTCTTC.

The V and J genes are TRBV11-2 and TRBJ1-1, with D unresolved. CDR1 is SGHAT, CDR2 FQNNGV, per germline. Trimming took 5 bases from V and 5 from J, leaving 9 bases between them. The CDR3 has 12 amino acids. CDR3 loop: CASSLLRTEAFF. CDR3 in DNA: TGTGCCAGCAGCCTCTTGAGGACTGAAGCTTTCTTT.

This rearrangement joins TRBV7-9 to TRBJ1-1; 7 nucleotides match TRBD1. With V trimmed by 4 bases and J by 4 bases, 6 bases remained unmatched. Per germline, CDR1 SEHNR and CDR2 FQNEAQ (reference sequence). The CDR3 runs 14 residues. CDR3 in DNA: TGTGCCAGCAGCTCCAGGGGGTTGGGCACTGAAGCTTTCTTT. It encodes CASSSRGLGTEAFF.

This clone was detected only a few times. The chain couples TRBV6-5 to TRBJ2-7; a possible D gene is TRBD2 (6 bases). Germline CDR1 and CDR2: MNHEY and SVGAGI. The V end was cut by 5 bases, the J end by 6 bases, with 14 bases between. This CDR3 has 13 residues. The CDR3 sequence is CASSVAGRLEQYF. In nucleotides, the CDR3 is TGTGCCAGCAGTGTGGCAGGGAGGCTCGAGCAGTACTTC.

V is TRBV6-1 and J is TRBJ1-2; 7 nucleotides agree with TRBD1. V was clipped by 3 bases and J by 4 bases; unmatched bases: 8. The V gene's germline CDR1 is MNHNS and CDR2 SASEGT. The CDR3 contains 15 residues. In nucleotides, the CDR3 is TGTGCCAGCAGTGATCCCCGGGGGACAGTCTATGGCTACACCTTC. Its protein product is CASSDPRGTVYGYTF.

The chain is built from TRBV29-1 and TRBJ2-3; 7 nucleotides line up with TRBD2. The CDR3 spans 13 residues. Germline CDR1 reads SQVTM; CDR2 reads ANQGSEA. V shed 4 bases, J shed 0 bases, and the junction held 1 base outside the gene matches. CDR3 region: CSVGRESTDTQYF. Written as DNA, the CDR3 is TGCAGCGTTGGGCGGGAGAGCACAGATACGCAGTATTTT.

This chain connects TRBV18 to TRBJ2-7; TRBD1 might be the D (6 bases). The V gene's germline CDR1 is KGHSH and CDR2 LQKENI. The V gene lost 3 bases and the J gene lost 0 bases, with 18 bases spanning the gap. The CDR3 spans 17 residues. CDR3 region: CASSPVSGARISYEQYF. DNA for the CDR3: TGTGCCAGCTCACCCGTCTCAGGGGCGAGAATCTCCTACGAGCAGTACTTC.

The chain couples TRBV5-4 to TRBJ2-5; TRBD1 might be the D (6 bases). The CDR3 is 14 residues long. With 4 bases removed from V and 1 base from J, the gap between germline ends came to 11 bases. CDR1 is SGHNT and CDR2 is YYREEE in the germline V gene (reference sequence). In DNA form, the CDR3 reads TGTGCCAGCAGCCCGAGGGGGTTCCAAGAGACCCAGTACTTC. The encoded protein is CASSPRGFQETQYF.

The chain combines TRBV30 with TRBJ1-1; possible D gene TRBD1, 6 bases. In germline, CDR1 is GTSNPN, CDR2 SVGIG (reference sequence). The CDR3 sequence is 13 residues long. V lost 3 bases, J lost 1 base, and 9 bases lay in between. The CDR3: CAWRAGANTEAFF. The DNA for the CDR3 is TGTGCCTGGAGAGCGGGGGCGAACACTGAAGCTTTCTTT.